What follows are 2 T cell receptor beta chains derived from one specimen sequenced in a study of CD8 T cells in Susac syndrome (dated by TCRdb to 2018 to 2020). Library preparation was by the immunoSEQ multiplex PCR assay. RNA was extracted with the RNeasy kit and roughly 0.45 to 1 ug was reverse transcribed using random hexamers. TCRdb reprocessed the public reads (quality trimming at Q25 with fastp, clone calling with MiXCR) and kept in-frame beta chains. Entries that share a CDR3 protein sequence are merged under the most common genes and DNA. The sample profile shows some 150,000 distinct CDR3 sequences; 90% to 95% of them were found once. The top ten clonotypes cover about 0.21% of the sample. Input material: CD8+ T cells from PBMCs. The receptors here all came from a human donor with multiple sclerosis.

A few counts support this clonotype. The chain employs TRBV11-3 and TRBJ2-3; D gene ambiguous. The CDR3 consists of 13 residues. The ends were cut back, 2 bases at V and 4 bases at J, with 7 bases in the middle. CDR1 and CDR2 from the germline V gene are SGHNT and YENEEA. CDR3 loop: CASSLPGADTQYF. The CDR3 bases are TGTGCCAGCAGCTTACCCGGTGCAGATACGCAGTATTTT.

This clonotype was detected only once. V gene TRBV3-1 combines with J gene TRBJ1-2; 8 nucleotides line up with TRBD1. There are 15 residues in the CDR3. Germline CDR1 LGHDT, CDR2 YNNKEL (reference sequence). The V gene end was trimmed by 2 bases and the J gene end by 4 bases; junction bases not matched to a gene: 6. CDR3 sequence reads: CASSQFQGAGYGYTF. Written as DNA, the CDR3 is TGTGCCAGCAGCCAATTCCAGGGGGCCGGCTATGGCTACACCTTC.